The 3 T cell receptor beta chains reported below all come from one sample, sequenced in a study of shared clonotypes between healthy human individuals. Sequenced by immunoSEQ multiplex PCR; TCRdb stores in-frame clones only, minus some. This sample has approximately 1.1 million clones, with around 78% found just once. Sequences were obtained from memory CD4+ T cells from PBMCs. The subset was: CD45RA-negative fraction. These receptors originate from a man aged 18 to 29 in good health. Some clones in this sample may be carry-over from other donors' samples.

With regard to this clone: Other nucleotide sequences in the sample specify the same CDR3. The J gene is TRBJ1-2, the V gene TRBV7-9; no firm D call. Trimming took off 1 base at V and 7 bases at J, with 7 bases between the two ends. The CDR3 is 12 amino acids. Germline CDR1 is SEHNR and CDR2 is FQNEAQ (reference sequence). The CDR3 reads CASSLGAAGYTF. CDR3 bases: TGTGCCAGCAGCTTAGGTGCGGCTGGCTACACCTTC.

The genes are TRBV4-3 and TRBJ1-1; a possible D gene is TRBD1 (5 bases). The CDR3 is 15 amino acids. The germline CDR1 and CDR2 sequences are LGHNA and YSLEER. Trimming cost V 0 bases and J 5 bases, with 13 bases left between them. The CDR3 loop reads CASSQDNGGWTEAFF. The CDR3, as DNA: TGCGCCAGCAGCCAAGATAATGGGGGTTGGACTGAAGCTTTCTTT.

The gene calls are TRBV29-1 and TRBJ1-1; the D gene is possibly TRBD1 (5 bases). The CDR3 is 13 residues long. V lost 3 bases to trimming and J lost 1 base, with 9 bases between them. Per germline, CDR1 SQVTM and CDR2 ANQGSEA. The CDR3 nucleotides are TGCAGCGTTGAGACTCAGGGGAACACTGAAGCTTTCTTT. Encoded protein: CSVETQGNTEAFF.